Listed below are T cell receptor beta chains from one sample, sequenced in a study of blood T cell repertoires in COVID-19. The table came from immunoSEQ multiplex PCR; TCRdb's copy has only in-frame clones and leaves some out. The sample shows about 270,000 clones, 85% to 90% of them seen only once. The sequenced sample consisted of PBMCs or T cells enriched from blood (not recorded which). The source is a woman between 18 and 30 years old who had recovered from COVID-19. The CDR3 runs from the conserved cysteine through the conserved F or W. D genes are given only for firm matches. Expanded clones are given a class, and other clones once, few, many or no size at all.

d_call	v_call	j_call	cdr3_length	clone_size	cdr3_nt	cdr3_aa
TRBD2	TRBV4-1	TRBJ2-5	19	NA	TGCGCCAGCAGCTCGGGACTAGCGGGACGGGGACCTGACTCCGAGACCCAGTACTTC	CASSSGLAGRGPDSETQYF
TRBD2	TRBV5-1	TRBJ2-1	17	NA	TGCGCCAGCCGAAAAGAGGCGGGGGGGCCTTTGGTCAATGAGCAGTTCTTC	CASRKEAGGPLVNEQFF
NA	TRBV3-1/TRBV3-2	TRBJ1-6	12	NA	TGTGCCAGCAGCCTTATTAATTCACCCCTCCACTTT	CASSLINSPLHF
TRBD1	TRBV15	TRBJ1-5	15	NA	TGTGCCACCAGCAGGCAGGACAGGCACAATCAGCCCCAGCATTTT	CATSRQDRHNQPQHF
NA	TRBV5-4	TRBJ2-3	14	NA	TGTGCCAGCAGCTTGGAGGGGGACACAGATACGCAGTATTTT	CASSLEGDTDTQYF
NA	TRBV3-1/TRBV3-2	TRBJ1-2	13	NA	TGTGCCAGCAGCCAGGCGGGCAACTATGGCTACACCTTC	CASSQAGNYGYTF
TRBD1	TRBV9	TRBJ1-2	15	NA	TGTGCCAGCAGCGTAGCCCAGGGGGCTATTTATGGCTACACCTTC	CASSVAQGAIYGYTF
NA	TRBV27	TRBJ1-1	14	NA	TGTGCCAGCAGGATGGGCACAGGGCCCACTGAAGCTTTCTTT	CASRMGTGPTEAFF
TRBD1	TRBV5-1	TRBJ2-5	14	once	TGCGCCAGCAGCTCTCGACAGGGACGGGAGACCCAGTACTTC	CASSSRQGRETQYF
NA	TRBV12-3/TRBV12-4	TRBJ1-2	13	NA	TGTGCCAGCAGTTTAGTCACAAACTATGGCTACACCTTC	CASSLVTNYGYTF
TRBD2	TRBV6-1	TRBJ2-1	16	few	TGTGCCAGCAGTGAAGTCGGCGGGGGGGCCTACAATGAGCAGTTCTTC	CASSEVGGGAYNEQFF
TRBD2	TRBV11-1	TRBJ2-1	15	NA	TGTGCCAGCAGCTCCCGCAAGACTAGCATTAATGAGCAGTTCTTC	CASSSRKTSINEQFF
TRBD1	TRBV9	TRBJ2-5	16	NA	TGTGCCAGCAGCGTTGACCGGGACAGGCCTGGGGAGACCCAGTACTTC	CASSVDRDRPGETQYF
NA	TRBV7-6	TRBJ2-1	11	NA	TGTGCCAGCAGCTTAAACGGGTTGCAGTTCTTC	CASSLNGLQFF
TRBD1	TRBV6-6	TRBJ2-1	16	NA	TGTGCCAGCCGAGATTCCTGGGACAGGGGGCTCAATGAGCAGTTCTTC	CASRDSWDRGLNEQFF
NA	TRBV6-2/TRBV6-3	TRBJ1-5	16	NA	TGTGCCAGCAGTTACGCATTACAGGGTCCCAATCAGCCCCAGCATTTT	CASSYALQGPNQPQHF
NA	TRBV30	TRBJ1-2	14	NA	TGTGCCTGGAGTTCCCTCCGGGGGGCGGTTGGCTACACCTTC	CAWSSLRGAVGYTF
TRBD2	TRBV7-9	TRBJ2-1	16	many	TGTGCCAGCAGCTTAGCCCTAGCGGGGGCTGTAAATGAGCAGTTCTTC	CASSLALAGAVNEQFF
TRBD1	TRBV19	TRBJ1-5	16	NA	TGTGCCAGTAGTATAGATACGGCGACAGGGGGTCAGCCCCAGCATTTT	CASSIDTATGGQPQHF
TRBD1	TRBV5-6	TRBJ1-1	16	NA	TGTGCCAGCAGCTCCGGGACAGGGTTCCTGCTCACTGAAGCTTTCTTT	CASSSGTGFLLTEAFF
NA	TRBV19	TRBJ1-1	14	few	TGTGCCAGTAGTGATCCTCAGGGGACCACTGAAGCTTTCTTT	CASSDPQGTTEAFF
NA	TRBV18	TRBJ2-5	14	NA	TGTGCCAGCTCACCTACGGACATCGAGGAGACCCAGTACTTC	CASSPTDIEETQYF
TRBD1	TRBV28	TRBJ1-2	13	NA	TGTGCCAGCAGTCCACAGGGGGCTGGCGGCTACACCTTC	CASSPQGAGGYTF
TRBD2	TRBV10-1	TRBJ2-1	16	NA	TGCGCCAGCAGTGTGAACCCGGGACTAGCGGGGGGGCGTCAGTTCTTC	CASSVNPGLAGGRQFF
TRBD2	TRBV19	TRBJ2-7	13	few	TGTGCCAGTAGTACCGGGACTAGGAGTGAGCAGTACTTC	CASSTGTRSEQYF
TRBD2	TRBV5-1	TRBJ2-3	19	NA	TGCGCCAGCAGCTTAACTAGCGGGGGTCACGGTGCGGGCACAGATACGCAGTATTTT	CASSLTSGGHGAGTDTQYF
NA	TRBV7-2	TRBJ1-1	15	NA	TGTGCCAGCAGCCCCCAGGCAGGGACTAACACTGAAGCTTTCTTT	CASSPQAGTNTEAFF
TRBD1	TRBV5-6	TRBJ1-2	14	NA	TGTGCCAGCAGCTCGACAGGGCTTAGCTATGGCTACACCTTC	CASSSTGLSYGYTF
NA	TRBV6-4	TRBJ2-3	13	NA	TGTGCCAGCCGACTTACAGGGACAGATACGCAGTATTTT	CASRLTGTDTQYF
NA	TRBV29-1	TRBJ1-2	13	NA	TGCAGCGTTGCAAGAGGTTACCAAAGCGGCTACACCTTC	CSVARGYQSGYTF
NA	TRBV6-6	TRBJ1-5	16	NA	TGTGCCAGCAACAACCGGCGGGAGGTTAGCAATCAGCCCCAGCATTTT	CASNNRREVSNQPQHF
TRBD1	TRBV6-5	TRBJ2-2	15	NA	TGTGCCAGCAAGTCCGGGACAGGGGGCACCGGGGAGCTGTTTTTT	CASKSGTGGTGELFF
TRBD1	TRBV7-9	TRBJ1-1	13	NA	TGTGCCAGCAGTGGACAGGCGAACACTGAAGCTTTCTTT	CASSGQANTEAFF
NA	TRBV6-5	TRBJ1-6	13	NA	TGTGCCAGCAGGGCACCTTATAATTCACCCCTCCACTTT	CASRAPYNSPLHF
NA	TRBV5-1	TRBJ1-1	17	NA	TGCGCCAGCAGTCCATTGGGGCCCGACACTTTGAACACTGAAGCTTTCTTT	CASSPLGPDTLNTEAFF
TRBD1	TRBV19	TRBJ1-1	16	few	TGTGCCAGTAGTACAACGATGGGACAGTTGAACACTGAAGCTTTCTTT	CASSTTMGQLNTEAFF
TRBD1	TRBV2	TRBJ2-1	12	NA	TGTGCCAGCAGCCCACAGGGGAATGAGCAGTTCTTC	CASSPQGNEQFF
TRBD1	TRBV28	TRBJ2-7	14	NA	TGTGCCAGCAGTTTAGCCGGGACAGGGGACGAGCAGTACTTC	CASSLAGTGDEQYF
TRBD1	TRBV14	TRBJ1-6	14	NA	TGTGCCAGCAGCTCCGGACAGGGGAATTCACCCCTCCACTTT	CASSSGQGNSPLHF
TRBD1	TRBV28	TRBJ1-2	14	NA	TGTGCCAGCAGTTCGAGGACAGGGTTCTATGGCTACACCTTC	CASSSRTGFYGYTF
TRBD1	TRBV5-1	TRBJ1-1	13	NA	TGCGCCAGCAGCTTTCAGGGGGACACTGAAGCTTTCTTT	CASSFQGDTEAFF
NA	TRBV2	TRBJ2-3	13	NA	TGTGCCAGCAGTGACGTTAGCACAGATACGCAGTATTTT	CASSDVSTDTQYF
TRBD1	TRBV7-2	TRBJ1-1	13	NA	TGTGCCAGCAGCTACCGGACAGGGAATGAAGCTTTCTTT	CASSYRTGNEAFF
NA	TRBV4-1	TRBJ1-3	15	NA	TGCGCCAGCAGCCAAGTAGGAGGGAATGGAAACACCATATATTTT	CASSQVGGNGNTIYF